This TCR beta chain emerged from a study of siplizumab effects on memory and regulatory T cells. Study-level points and caveats: In the presence of siplizumab, alloreactive sequences traceable to unstimulated CD4+ memory cells were significantly reduced.

Libraries were prepared by immunoSEQ multiplex PCR; TCRdb keeps only in-frame clonotypes and omits some of them. Here the sample spans about 82,000 clones, roughly 87% being singletons. About this clone itself: Its antigen is unknown.

The sequenced material came from Tregs sorted from blood. The sequence was collected from a human donor in good health.

Here the CDR3 DNA reads TGTGCCAGCAGCCAAGCCCCGGGGCTCTATGGCTACACCTTC. Its protein is CASSQAPGLYGYTF. This chain connects TRBV6-5 to TRBJ1-2; possible D gene TRBD1, 5 bases. The V end lost 6 bases, the J end lost 4 bases, and 15 bases lay between the germline ends. The CDR3 spans 14 residues. Germline V gives CDR1 MNHEY, CDR2 SVGAGI.